The 10 T cell receptor beta chains below come from one sample, sequenced in a study of blood T cell repertoires in COVID-19. Only in-frame clones appear in the TCRdb table, and some are missing; sequencing was by immunoSEQ multiplex PCR. The table lists 190,000 or so clones, approximately 80% of them singletons. Sequences were obtained from peripheral blood. Source of these receptors: a man aged 50 to 60 who had recovered from COVID-19.

As for this clone: Mismatch with germline at one junction end may stem from a read error. The rearrangement joins TRBV6-5 to TRBJ2-1; TRBD2 matches 7 bases. Germline V gene lookup returns CDR1 MNHEY and CDR2 SVGAGI. The CDR3 length is 11 residues. The CDR3 region is CASSTGTKKVF. The CDR3 DNA reads as TGTGCCAGCAGTACCGGGACTAAAAAAGTCTTC.

V is TRBV5-5 and J is TRBJ2-1, with 8 bases identical to TRBD2. This CDR3 has 15 residues. With 0 bases clipped from V and 8 bases from J, the junction kept 7 bases outside the gene matches. Germline CDR1 SGHKS, CDR2 YYEKEE (reference sequence). CDR3 in DNA: TGTGCCAGCAGCTTGGAAGACGGGAGGGCCTATGAGCAGTTCTTC. Its protein product is CASSLEDGRAYEQFF.

This clone counts as medium-sized. This chain joins TRBV28 and TRBJ1-3; TRBD1 is a possible D gene (5 bases). This CDR3 contains 15 residues. The germline V and J ends were trimmed by 5 bases and 0 bases, with 11 bases remaining between them. The germline V gene encodes CDR1 MDHEN and CDR2 SYDVKM. CDR3: CASSLTAYSGNTIYF. The CDR3 bases are TGTGCCAGCAGTCTGACAGCGTACTCTGGAAACACCATATATTTT.

V gene TRBV3-1 (or the pseudogene TRBV3-2) combines with J gene TRBJ2-5, with TRBD1 matching 9 bases. V shed 6 bases and J 3 bases; nucleotides not matched to a gene: 11. CDR3 length: 16 residues. The germline CDR1 and CDR2 sequences are LGHDT and YNNKEL (reference sequence). This CDR3 is CASRYGQGRGKETQYF. The CDR3 nucleotides read TGTGCCAGCAGATACGGACAGGGGCGTGGGAAAGAGACCCAGTACTTC.

The rearrangement uses TRBV5-1 and TRBJ1-4; TRBD1 is a possible D gene (5 bases). Trimming shortened V by 4 bases and J by 4 bases, and 14 bases separated the two germline ends. Germline lookup yields CDR1 SGHRS and CDR2 YFSETQ. CDR3 size: 15 residues. Written as DNA, the CDR3 is TGCGCCAGCAGCCTTAGGGGTATTGGTAATGAAAAACTGTTTTTT. Translating it yields CASSLRGIGNEKLFF.

The chain is built from TRBV28 and TRBJ2-7; 9 bases line up with TRBD2. Germline V gene data show CDR1 as MDHEN and CDR2 as SYDVKM. The V segment lost 9 bases and the J segment 3 bases; nucleotides outside the gene matches: 12. The CDR3 contains 15 residues. CDR3 DNA sequence: TGTGCCAGTACCGGGGGTAGCGGGAGTTTCTACGAGCAGTACTTC. Translation: CASTGGSGSFYEQYF.

This rearrangement joins TRBV5-1 to TRBJ1-2, with 9 bases matching TRBD1. The length of the CDR3 is 14 residues. Germline lookup yields CDR1 SGHRS and CDR2 YFSETQ. The junction had 8 bases not matched to a gene; V was cut back by 3 bases and J by 8 bases. CDR3 amino acids: CASSWGGTGNGYTF. The CDR3 bases are TGCGCCAGCAGCTGGGGTGGGACAGGGAACGGCTACACCTTC.

The chain recombines TRBV30 with TRBJ1-2, with D possibly matching TRBD1 (6 bases). CDR3 length: 16 amino acids. CDR1 is GTSNPN, CDR2 SVGIG, per germline (reference sequence). Trimming shortened V by 3 bases and J by 1 base, and 18 bases separated the two germline ends. The CDR3 DNA follows: TGTGCCTGGAGCCACAACCGGGACAAGATTAACTATGGCTACACCTTC. Translated, it gives CAWSHNRDKINYGYTF.

With respect to this clone: The same CDR3 is also encoded by other DNA sequences in this sample. CDR3 loop: CASSLTGNYGYTF. CDR3 in DNA: TGTGCCAGCAGTTTAACGGGGAACTATGGCTACACCTTC. The chain employs TRBV28 and TRBJ1-2; D not certain. CDR3 length: 13 amino acids. Per the germline V gene, CDR1 is MDHEN and CDR2 is SYDVKM. V was clipped by 2 bases and J by 2 bases, with 6 bases between them.

This clone has just a few counts. CDR3 amino acids: CASSYQGAKGYTF. CDR3 sequence (DNA): TGTGCCAGCAGTTATCAGGGGGCAAAGGGCTACACCTTC. The chain carries TRBV7-2 and TRBJ1-2, with 8 bases that match TRBD1. The CDR3 length is 13 residues. Losses at the gene ends were 6 bases for V and 8 bases for J; bases not matched to a gene: 8. From germline, CDR1 is SGHTA and CDR2 FQGNSA.